These 9 T cell receptor beta chains came from one sample sequenced in a study of cytomegalovirus exposure and HLA in healthy donors. The PCR made use of 60 Vbeta and 13 Jbeta primers. Generated by immunoSEQ multiplex PCR, the TCRdb table keeps only in-frame clones and is missing some. The top ten clones hold about 4.5% of a sample with over 150,000 clones, roughly four fifths of them seen once. Sequencing input: PBMCs. The receptors derive from a man in his forties in good health and CMV-seronegative.

The rearrangement uses TRBV4-1 and TRBJ2-1; 8 bases map to TRBD2. The V gene's germline CDR1 is MGHRA and CDR2 YSYEKL. CDR3 length equals 16 residues. Trimming removed 3 bases from V and 1 base from J; junction bases left unmatched: 5. The DNA for the CDR3 is TGCGCCAGCAGCCATTCCGGGGGGGGGTCCTACAATGAGCAGTTCTTC. This codes for CASSHSGGGSYNEQFF.

This chain uses TRBV4-2 with TRBJ2-1; 7 positions match TRBD2. This CDR3 contains 14 residues. Germline values: CDR1 LGHNA, CDR2 YNFKEQ. V lost 4 bases, J lost 6 bases, and 6 bases stayed unmatched. The CDR3 bases are TGTGCCAGCAGCCCCGGGGGGAACGGCAATGAGCAGTTCTTC. Protein: CASSPGGNGNEQFF.

The chain recombines TRBV5-4 with TRBJ2-1; D possibly corresponds to TRBD1 (5 bases). This CDR3 is built from 13 residues. V lost 1 base, J lost 15 bases, and 17 bases lay in between. Germline-derived CDR1 and CDR2 are SGHNT and YYREEE (reference sequence). This CDR3 is CASSLQGPRQAFF. The DNA of the CDR3 is TGTGCCAGCAGCTTGCAGGGCCCCAGGCAGGCGTTCTTC. The full variable domain, rest sourced from reference TRBV5-4 and TRBJ2-1, is ETGVTQSPTHLIKTRGQQVTLRCSSQSGHNTVSWYQQALGQGPQFIFQYYREEENGRGNFPPRFSGLQFPNYSSELNVNALELDDSALYLCASSLQGPRQAFFGPGTRLTVL.

The chain recombines TRBV6-5 with TRBJ1-6; a possible D gene is TRBD1 (6 bases). Germline V CDR1 and CDR2: MNHEY, SVGAGI. Trimming took off 0 bases at V and 9 bases at J, with 15 bases between the two ends. There are 16 residues in the CDR3. CDR3 sequence reads: CASSYSGSTGISPLHF. In DNA, the CDR3 is TGTGCCAGCAGTTACTCGGGAAGCACAGGGATTTCACCCCTCCACTTT.

This sequence joins TRBV29-1 and TRBJ2-3, with D possibly being TRBD2 (7 bases). This CDR3 comprises 17 residues. From germline, CDR1 is SQVTM and CDR2 ANQGSEA. Trimming stripped 3 bases from V and 1 base from J, with 20 bases between. CDR3 sequence: CSVDGGARRLRTDTQYF. The CDR3 nucleotides are TGCAGCGTTGATGGGGGGGCGAGGAGGTTGCGCACAGATACGCAGTATTTT.

This clone was detected a few times. The rearrangement uses TRBV10-3 and TRBJ2-3, with 7 bases lining up with TRBD2. The CDR3 totals 13 residues. Trimming cost V 5 bases and J 4 bases; bases outside gene matches: 3. CDR1 and CDR2 (germline): ENHRY, SYGVKD. The CDR3 nucleotides are TGTGCCATCAGTCCCGCGGGGGCAGATACGCAGTATTTT. Amino acid sequence: CAISPAGADTQYF.

This clone turned up a few times. The chain employs TRBV7-3 and TRBJ2-3, with D possibly matching TRBD1 (5 bases). V was pared by 5 bases and J by 2 bases, with 8 bases between. Germline V gives CDR1 SGHTA, CDR2 FQGTGA. This CDR3 has 13 residues. Written as DNA, the CDR3 is TGTGCCAGCAGCGAACAGGTCACAGATACGCAGTATTTT. This codes for CASSEQVTDTQYF.

The chain joins TRBV2 to TRBJ2-3; tentative D call: TRBD2 (6 bases). The CDR3 totals 13 residues. CDR1 is SNHLY and CDR2 is FYNNEI in the germline V gene. V lost 10 bases and J lost 0, with 11 bases in between. Here the CDR3 DNA reads TGTGCCAATCCTAGCGATAGCACAGATACGCAGTATTTT. Amino acids: CANPSDSTDTQYF.

The rearrangement joins TRBV28 to TRBJ2-7, with D perhaps TRBD1 (6 bases). Germline assignment: CDR1 MDHEN and CDR2 SYDVKM. There are 12 residues in the CDR3. V was clipped by 7 bases and J by 4 bases, with 11 bases between them. This CDR3 is CASNEGGYEQYF. The CDR3 DNA is TGTGCCAGCAACGAAGGGGGTTACGAGCAGTACTTC. Variable domain in full (rest from reference TRBV28 and TRBJ2-7): DVKVTQSSRYLVKRTGEKVFLECVQDMDHENMFWYRQDPGLGLRLIYFSYDVKMKEKGDIPEGYSVSREKKERFSLILESASTNQTSMYLCASNEGGYEQYFGPGTRLTVT.